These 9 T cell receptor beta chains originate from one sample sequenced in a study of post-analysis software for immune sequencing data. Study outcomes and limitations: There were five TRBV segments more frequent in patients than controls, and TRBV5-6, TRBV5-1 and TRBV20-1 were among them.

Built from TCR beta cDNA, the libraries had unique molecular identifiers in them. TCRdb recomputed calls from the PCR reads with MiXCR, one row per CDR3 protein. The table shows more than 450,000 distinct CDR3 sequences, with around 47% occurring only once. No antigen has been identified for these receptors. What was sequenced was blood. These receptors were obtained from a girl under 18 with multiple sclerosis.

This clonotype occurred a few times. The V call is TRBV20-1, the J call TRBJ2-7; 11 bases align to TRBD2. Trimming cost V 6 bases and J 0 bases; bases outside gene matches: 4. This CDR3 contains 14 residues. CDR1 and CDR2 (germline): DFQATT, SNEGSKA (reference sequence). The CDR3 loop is CSAKTSGASYEQYF. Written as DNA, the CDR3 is TGCAGTGCAAAGACTAGCGGGGCCTCCTACGAGCAGTACTTC.

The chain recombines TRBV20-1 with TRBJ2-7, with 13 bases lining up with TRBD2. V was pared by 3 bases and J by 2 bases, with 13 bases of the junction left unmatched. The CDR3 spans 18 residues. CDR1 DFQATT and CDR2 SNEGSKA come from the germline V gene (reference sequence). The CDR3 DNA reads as TGCAGTGCTAGCCAACTAGCGGGAGGGCCCGGTCTTCCCTACGAGCAGTACTTC. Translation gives CSASQLAGGPGLPYEQYF.

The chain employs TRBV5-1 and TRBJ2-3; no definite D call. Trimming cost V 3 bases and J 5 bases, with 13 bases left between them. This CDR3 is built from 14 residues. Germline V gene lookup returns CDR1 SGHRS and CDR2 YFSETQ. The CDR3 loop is CASSSFGSVDTQYF. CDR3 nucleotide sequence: TGCGCCAGCAGCTCTTTTGGGTCTGTAGATACGCAGTATTTT.

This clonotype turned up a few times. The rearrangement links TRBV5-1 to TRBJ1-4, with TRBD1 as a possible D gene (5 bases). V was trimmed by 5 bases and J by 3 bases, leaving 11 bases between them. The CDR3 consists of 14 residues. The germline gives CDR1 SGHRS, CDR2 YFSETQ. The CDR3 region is CASRPGTANEKLFF. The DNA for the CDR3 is TGCGCCAGCAGACCCGGGACGGCTAATGAAAAACTGTTTTTT.

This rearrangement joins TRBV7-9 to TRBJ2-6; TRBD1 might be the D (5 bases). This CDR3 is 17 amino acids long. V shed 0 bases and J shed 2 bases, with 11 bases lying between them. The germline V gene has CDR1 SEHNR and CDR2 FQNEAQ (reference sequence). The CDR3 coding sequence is TGTGCCAGCAGCTTAGCGCTTCAGGGCGCTGGGGCCAACGTCCTGACTTTC. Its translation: CASSLALQGAGANVLTF.

CDR3 bases: TGCGCCAGCAGCCCAGTAGGACAGAACTACGAGCAGTACTTC. Amino acid sequence: CASSPVGQNYEQYF. This chain links TRBV4-1 with TRBJ2-7, with D possibly being TRBD1 (6 bases). V gave up 4 bases and J gave up 3 bases, with 13 bases separating them. The CDR3 has 14 residues. CDR1 and CDR2 from the germline V gene are MGHRA and YSYEKL.

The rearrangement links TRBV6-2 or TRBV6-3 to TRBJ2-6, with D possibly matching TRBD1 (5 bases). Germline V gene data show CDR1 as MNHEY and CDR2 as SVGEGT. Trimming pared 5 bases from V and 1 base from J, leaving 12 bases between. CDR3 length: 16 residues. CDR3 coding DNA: TGTGCCAGCAGTCACCCACAGGAGTCTGGGGCCAACGTCCTGACTTTC. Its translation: CASSHPQESGANVLTF.

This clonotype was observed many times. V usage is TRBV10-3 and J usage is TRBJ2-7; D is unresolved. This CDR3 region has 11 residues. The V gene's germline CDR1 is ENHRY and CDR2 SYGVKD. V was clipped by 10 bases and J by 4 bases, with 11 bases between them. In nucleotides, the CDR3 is TGTGCCACTAACTCGGATTACGAGCAGTACTTC. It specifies CATNSDYEQYF.

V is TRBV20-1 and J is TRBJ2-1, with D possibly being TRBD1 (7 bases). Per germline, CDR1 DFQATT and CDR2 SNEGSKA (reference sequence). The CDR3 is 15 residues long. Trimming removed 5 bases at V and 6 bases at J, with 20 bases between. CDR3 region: CSADPDRLGGNEQFF. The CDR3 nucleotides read TGCAGTGCTGACCCGGACAGGTTGGGAGGCAATGAGCAGTTCTTC.